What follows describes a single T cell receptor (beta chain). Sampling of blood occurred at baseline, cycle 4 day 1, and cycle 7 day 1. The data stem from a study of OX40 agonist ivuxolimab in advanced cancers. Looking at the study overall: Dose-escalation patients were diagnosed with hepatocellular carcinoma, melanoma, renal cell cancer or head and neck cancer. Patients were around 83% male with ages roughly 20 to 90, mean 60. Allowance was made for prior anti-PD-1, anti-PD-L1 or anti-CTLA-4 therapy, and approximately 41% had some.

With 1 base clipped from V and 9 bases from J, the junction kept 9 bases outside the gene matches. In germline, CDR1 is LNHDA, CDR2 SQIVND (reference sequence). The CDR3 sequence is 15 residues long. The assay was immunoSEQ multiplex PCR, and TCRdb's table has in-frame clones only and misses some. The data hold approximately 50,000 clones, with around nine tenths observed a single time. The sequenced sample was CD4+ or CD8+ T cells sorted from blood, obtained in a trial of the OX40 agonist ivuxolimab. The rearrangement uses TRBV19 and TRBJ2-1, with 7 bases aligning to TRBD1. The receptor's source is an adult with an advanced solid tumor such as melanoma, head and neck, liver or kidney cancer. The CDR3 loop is CASSIGGSPGGEQFF. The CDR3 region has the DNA TGTGCCAGTAGTATAGGGGGATCCCCAGGGGGTGAGCAGTTCTTC.